The 5 T cell receptor beta chains below all came from one sample that was sequenced in a study of blood T cell repertoires in COVID-19. TCRdb keeps only in-frame clones here, not all; method: immunoSEQ multiplex PCR. The table has approximately 68,000 clones, around 80% seen once. Material: peripheral blood. These receptors all stem from a human donor in a cohort sampled during active COVID-19.

Only one count was recorded for this clone. J is TRBJ2-1 and V is TRBV7-9; tentative D call: TRBD1 (5 bases). From germline, CDR1 is SEHNR and CDR2 FQNEAQ (reference sequence). CDR3 length: 15 amino acids. The V end lost 5 bases, the J end lost 2 bases, and 13 bases lay between the germline ends. This chain's CDR3 is CASSPPDKPYNEQFF. DNA for the CDR3: TGTGCCAGCAGCCCACCGGACAAACCCTACAATGAGCAGTTCTTC.

The CDR3 is CASRPTGNNEQFF. DNA for the CDR3: TGCGCCAGCAGACCGACAGGAAACAATGAGCAGTTCTTC. This chain joins TRBV5-1 and TRBJ2-1; weak D call: TRBD1 (6 bases). Trimming pared 5 bases from V and 5 bases from J, leaving 11 bases between. The CDR3 sequence is 13 residues long. Germline CDR1 SGHRS, CDR2 YFSETQ.

The gene calls are TRBV28 and TRBJ2-5, with 9 bases aligning to TRBD1. Germline CDR1 and CDR2: MDHEN and SYDVKM. This CDR3 spans 14 amino acids. The junction had 11 bases not matched to a gene; V was cut back by 6 bases and J by 9 bases. The CDR3 protein is CASSQNRDREAQYF. Written as DNA, the CDR3 is TGTGCCAGCAGCCAGAACCGGGACAGGGAGGCCCAGTACTTC.

The rearrangement joins TRBV4-3 to TRBJ1-5; no firm D call. This CDR3 has 16 residues. Germline V CDR1 and CDR2: LGHNA, YSLEER. Trimming left V 0 bases short and J 2 bases short, with 11 bases between. The CDR3 loop reads CASSQEADRGNQPQHF. The CDR3 DNA reads as TGCGCCAGCAGCCAAGAAGCTGATCGCGGCAATCAGCCCCAGCATTTT.

This rearrangement joins TRBV7-3 to TRBJ2-3; maybe TRBD2 (6 bases). Deletions cut 3 bases from V and 1 base from J, with 11 bases between. From germline, CDR1 is SGHTA and CDR2 FQGTGA. This CDR3 is 15 amino acids long. In nucleotides, the CDR3 is TGTGCCAGCAGCTTGACTAGTCGGGGCACAGATACGCAGTATTTT. Encoded protein: CASSLTSRGTDTQYF.